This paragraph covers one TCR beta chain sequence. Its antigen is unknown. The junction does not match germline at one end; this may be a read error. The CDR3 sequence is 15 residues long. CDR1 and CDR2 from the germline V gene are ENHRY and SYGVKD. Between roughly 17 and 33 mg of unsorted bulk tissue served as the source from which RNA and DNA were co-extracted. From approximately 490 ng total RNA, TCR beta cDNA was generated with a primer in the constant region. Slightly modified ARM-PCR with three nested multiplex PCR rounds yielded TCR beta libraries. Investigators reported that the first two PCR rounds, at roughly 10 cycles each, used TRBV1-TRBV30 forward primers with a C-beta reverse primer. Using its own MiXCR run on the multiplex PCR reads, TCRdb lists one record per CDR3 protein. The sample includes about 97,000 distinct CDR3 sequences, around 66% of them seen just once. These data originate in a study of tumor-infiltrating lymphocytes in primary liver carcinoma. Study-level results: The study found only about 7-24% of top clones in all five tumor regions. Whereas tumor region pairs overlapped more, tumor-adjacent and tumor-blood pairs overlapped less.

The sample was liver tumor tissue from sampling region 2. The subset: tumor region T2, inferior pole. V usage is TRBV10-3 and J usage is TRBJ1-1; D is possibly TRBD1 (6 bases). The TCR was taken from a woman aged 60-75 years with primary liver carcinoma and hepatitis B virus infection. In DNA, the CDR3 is TGTGCCATCACGAGAGGGACAACTATGAACACTGAAGCCTTCTTT. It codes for CAITRGTTMNTEAFF.